This TCR beta chain emerged from a study of blood T cells in healthy people across ages. With a J-beta primer mix and a sample-barcoded 5' primer, a second PCR ran roughly 6 to 11 cycles. TCRdb itself ran the 5' RACE reads through MiXCR, one entry per CDR3 protein. Here the sample spans 1.2 million to 1.5 million distinct CDR3 sequences, approximately 59% being singletons. Caucasian, healthy and from Russia, the donors were aged between about 6 and 90. Peripheral blood from each donor was collected in a volume of 9.5 to 10 milliliters. The CDR3 is made up of 15 amino acids. After removal of 8 bases from V and 4 bases from J, the junction contained 12 bases not matched to a gene.

Specimen: blood. This receptor was taken from a man aged 18 to 30 in good health. The chain is built from TRBV12-3 or TRBV12-4 and TRBJ2-3; 7 positions agree with TRBD2. The CDR3 coding sequence is TGTGCCAGCGGCCGCTCGGGGGGTAGAGCAGATACGCAGTATTTT. This encodes CASGRSGGRADTQYF.